The rows below give T cell receptor beta chains drawn from one sample of a study of neoadjuvant nivolumab and ipilimumab in lung cancer. TCRdb keeps only in-frame clones here, not all; method: immunoSEQ multiplex PCR. The sample includes about 18,000 clones, about 77% seen only once; the top ten take around 7%. Here the sequenced sample was tumor tissue, taken after neoadjuvant nivolumab, alone or with ipilimumab, at or shortly before surgery. The receptors derive from an adult with non-small cell lung cancer. Both conserved end residues are trimmed from each CDR3. Each record gives: V gene, clone size, D gene, CDR3 protein. A D gene is named only where the DNA matches it firmly. Clone size is given for some rows only: seen once, a few or many times, or a class if the clone is expanded.

>TRBV4-2|NA|TRBD2
ASSLTGTSFPGELF
>TRBV19|NA|NA
ASSIQSSLEAQH
>TRBV29-1|NA|TRBD1
SVLTGGNYGYT
>TRBV19|NA|TRBD2
ASSPSPVAGVPYNEQF
>TRBV7-2|NA|TRBD2
ASSQRGASGSNEQF
>TRBV18|NA|NA
ASSPSLTDTQETQY
>TRBV11-2|NA|TRBD1
ASSTLGTGNTEAF
>TRBV7-9|few|TRBD1
ASSSQGGGEKLF
>TRBV7-9|NA|NA
ASSLDLEETQY
>TRBV28|NA|NA
ASRENMGGYT
>TRBV30|NA|NA
AWSYHFDREAPGMDEQY
>TRBV2|NA|TRBD2
ASSRTRVLTDTQY
>TRBV15|medium-sized|TRBD1
ATSSLGQGVSQTSYGQF
>TRBV27|NA|TRBD1
ASSPRTGGGYT
>TRBV7-2|NA|NA
ASSLRFGTYYGYT
>TRBV5-1|few|NA
ASSLALLSTNEKLF
>TRBV19|few|TRBD2
ASSIRSGSEQY
>TRBV7-2|NA|TRBD2
ASSFSGISSYEQY
>TRBV7-2|once|TRBD1
ASSKTGPNQPQH
>TRBV18|few|NA
ASSPAGDIAHGYT
>TRBV6-5|NA|TRBD1
ASSRGTGNYEQY
>TRBV27|NA|NA
ASSLGRNYGYT